A single sample is the source of the 27 T cell receptor beta chains below, sequenced in a study of T cells in Graves' hyperthyroidism and ophthalmopathy. Template material for amplifying TCR beta CDR3 regions consisted of RNA transcripts. First-round RT-PCR of the TCR CDR3 relied on the HTBI primer set. TCRdb reanalysed the multiplex PCR reads using MiXCR and keeps one entry per CDR3 protein. Among under 650,000 distinct CDR3 sequences listed, around 16% were seen once. Sequenced input: blood. The receptors originated from a woman aged 25 to 39 with Graves' hyperthyroidism.

This clonotype came up many times. The chain combines TRBV5-5 with TRBJ2-4; D is unresolved. From germline, CDR1 is SGHKS and CDR2 YYEKEE (reference sequence). The V end lost 2 bases, the J end lost 8 bases, and 5 bases lay between the germline ends. The CDR3 sequence is 11 residues long. The chain's CDR3 is CASSFMDIQYF. The CDR3 nucleotides read TGTGCCAGCAGCTTCATGGACATTCAGTACTTC.

This clonotype turned up a few times. The chain joins TRBV6-5 to TRBJ1-1; D is undetermined. The V gene lost 2 bases and the J gene lost 0 bases, with 10 bases spanning the gap. Germline lookup yields CDR1 MNHEY and CDR2 SVGAGI. The CDR3 is 15 amino acids. CDR3 residues: CASSYAGPLNTEAFF. The CDR3 region has the DNA TGTGCCAGCAGTTACGCCGGACCACTGAACACTGAAGCTTTCTTT.

This clonotype was seen only a few times. This clone may be a read error of a much larger clone one base away. This rearrangement joins TRBV6-2 or TRBV6-3 to TRBJ2-7; 8 bases map to TRBD2. The CDR3 runs 15 residues. Trimming cost V 7 bases and J 6 bases; bases outside gene matches: 14. Germline CDR1 MNHEY, CDR2 SVGEGT. Written as DNA, the CDR3 is TGTGCCAGCACTATACTAGCGGCAAAAGGGTGCGAGCAGTACTTC. As protein: CASTILAAKGCEQYF.

The chain recombines TRBV20-1 with TRBJ2-5, with TRBD1 matching 7 bases. The CDR3 is 15 amino acids. Germline CDR1 reads DFQATT; CDR2 reads SNEGSKA (reference sequence). The trim removed 1 base at V and 7 bases at J, leaving 12 bases unmatched. CDR3 sequence reads: CSARGTGVVRGTQYF. In DNA form, the CDR3 reads TGCAGTGCTAGAGGGACAGGAGTCGTAAGAGGGACCCAGTACTTC.

This clonotype was picked up many times. The V and J genes are TRBV5-5 and TRBJ2-7; 10 bases map to TRBD1. This CDR3 is 15 amino acids long. V trimming: 4 bases; J trimming: 3 bases; junction bases outside the gene matches: 7. CDR1 is SGHKS, CDR2 YYEKEE, per germline (reference sequence). The CDR3 region has the DNA TGTGCCAGCAGCCCCGGGACAGGGGTCCACTACGAGCAGTACTTC. Amino acid sequence: CASSPGTGVHYEQYF.

This clonotype was recorded at least ten times. This rearrangement joins TRBV30 to TRBJ2-5; TRBD1 might be the D (5 bases). Trimming stripped 0 bases from V and 5 bases from J, with 13 bases between. This CDR3 is built from 14 residues. The germline V gene encodes CDR1 GTSNPN and CDR2 SVGIG (reference sequence). The CDR3 DNA reads TGTGCCTGGAGTGTAGTAGCAGGGTCCGAGACCCAGTACTTC. Translated, it gives CAWSVVAGSETQYF.

This clonotype was observed many times. The chain links TRBV28 to TRBJ2-7; the D is unclear. The germline V gene has CDR1 MDHEN and CDR2 SYDVKM. V lost 6 bases and J lost 1, with 10 bases in between. This CDR3 is 13 amino acids long. The CDR3: CASSLPESYEQYF. Here the CDR3 DNA reads TGTGCCAGCAGCCTACCTGAGTCCTACGAGCAGTACTTC.

As for this clonotype: A single base separates this from a much larger clone, so it may be a read error. The V and J genes are TRBV7-3 and TRBJ2-5, with 8 bases fitting TRBD1. This CDR3 comprises 16 residues. Germline CDR1 is SGHTA and CDR2 is FQGTGA. The CDR3 nucleotides are TGTGCCAGCAGCTTAGGGCCAGGGGGCAACCAAGGGACCCAGTACTTC. Translating gives CASSLGPGGNQGTQYF.

This clonotype showed up many times. This chain uses TRBV30 with TRBJ2-7, with unresolved D. Trimming removed 2 bases at V and 2 bases at J, with 4 bases between. This CDR3 is 11 amino acids long. Germline V gene lookup returns CDR1 GTSNPN and CDR2 SVGIG (reference sequence). The CDR3, as DNA: TGTGCCTGGAGTCCAGCCTACGAGCAGTACTTC. Protein product: CAWSPAYEQYF.

J is TRBJ2-3 and V is TRBV6-2 or TRBV6-3; 15 nucleotides agree with TRBD2. Losses at the gene ends were 6 bases for V and 1 base for J; bases not matched to a gene: 14. Per germline, CDR1 MNHEY and CDR2 SVGEGT. The CDR3 is 20 residues long. The CDR3 bases are TGTGCCAGCAGCGGACAACCGGGACTAGCGGGAGGTAGGGGCACAGATACGCAGTATTTT. This encodes CASSGQPGLAGGRGTDTQYF.

The table lists this clonotype with a few counts. This rearrangement joins TRBV9 to TRBJ2-2, with a possible D match to TRBD1 (5 bases). Germline CDR1 and CDR2: SGDLS and YYNGEE. This CDR3 contains 15 residues. Deletions cut 0 bases from V and 2 bases from J, with 8 bases between. In DNA, the CDR3 is TGTGCCAGCAGCGTAGGGGGCATCAACACCGGGGAGCTGTTTTTT. Translated, it gives CASSVGGINTGELFF.

J is TRBJ2-7 and V is TRBV10-3; the match to TRBD2 covers 8 bases. There are 16 residues in the CDR3. Germline loops: CDR1 ENHRY, CDR2 SYGVKD. Trimming took 0 bases from V and 0 from J; bases not matched to a gene: 4. The CDR3 DNA sequence: TGTGCCATCAGTGAGTCTGACGGGAGGGTCTCCTACGAGCAGTACTTC. Residues: CAISESDGRVSYEQYF.

V gene TRBV30 combines with J gene TRBJ1-6; D possibly corresponds to TRBD1 (5 bases). Trimming stripped 2 bases from V and 5 bases from J, with 13 bases between. Germline assignment: CDR1 GTSNPN and CDR2 SVGIG (reference sequence). The CDR3 totals 15 residues. This CDR3 reads CAWSRIWGDNSPLHF. CDR3 sequence (DNA): TGTGCCTGGAGTAGGATTTGGGGGGATAATTCACCCCTCCACTTT.

This clonotype was seen ten or more times. The chain has TRBV29-1 and TRBJ1-5; D gene uncertain. CDR1 and CDR2 (germline): SQVTM, ANQGSEA. This CDR3 comprises 14 residues. V was pared by 6 bases and J by 0 bases, with 12 bases between. The CDR3 DNA reads as TGCAGCGTCGCGACACATAATAGCAATCAGCCCCAGCATTTT. Translation gives CSVATHNSNQPQHF.

The chain combines TRBV28 with TRBJ2-3; possibly TRBD1 for D (5 bases). Per the germline V gene, CDR1 is MDHEN and CDR2 is SYDVKM. This CDR3 has 15 residues. V was shortened by 0 bases and J by 4 bases, with 11 bases between the two germline ends. CDR3 region: CASSLWGPRADTQYF. CDR3 in DNA: TGTGCCAGCAGTTTATGGGGGCCCAGAGCAGATACGCAGTATTTT.

This clonotype was detected ten times or more. This sequence joins TRBV3-1 and TRBJ2-7, with D hard to call. Germline V gene sequence: CDR1 LGHDT, CDR2 YNNKEL (reference sequence). This CDR3 has 14 residues. Trimming shortened V by 1 base and J by 2 bases, and 9 bases separated the two germline ends. The CDR3, as DNA: TGTGCCAGCAGCCAAGTGACGCGGCCCTACGAGCAGTACTTC. This gives the protein CASSQVTRPYEQYF.

This rearrangement joins TRBV20-1 to TRBJ1-2; D gene uncertain. The CDR3 has 14 amino acids. V shed 2 bases and J shed 0 bases, with 10 bases lying between them. The V gene's germline CDR1 is DFQATT and CDR2 SNEGSKA (reference sequence). As DNA, the CDR3 is TGCAGTGCTAGAAAAGCCGGGACTAACTATGGCTACACCTTC. Translating gives CSARKAGTNYGYTF.

There are many counts of this clonotype. V gene TRBV2 combines with J gene TRBJ1-4; D not resolved. The CDR3 is 13 amino acids. Looked up from germline, CDR1 is SNHLY and CDR2 is FYNNEI. V lost 4 bases and J 0 bases, leaving 3 bases between the germline ends. DNA of the CDR3: TGTGCCAGCAGTGGTGCAACTAATGAAAAACTGTTTTTT. The encoded protein is CASSGATNEKLFF.

This clonotype has ten or more counts. The rearrangement joins TRBV30 to TRBJ2-1, with 14 bases aligning to TRBD2. CDR3 size: 16 residues. Trimming removed 0 bases from V and 6 bases from J; junction bases left unmatched: 4. The germline V gene has CDR1 GTSNPN and CDR2 SVGIG (reference sequence). CDR3 DNA: TGTGCCTGGAGTGTACTGGGGACTAGCGGGAGCAATGAGCAGTTCTTC. Protein: CAWSVLGTSGSNEQFF.

This clonotype was counted ten times or more. The chain joins TRBV7-9 to TRBJ2-7; 12 nucleotides agree with TRBD2. Trimming took 2 bases from V and 5 from J; bases not matched to a gene: 4. The CDR3 is 15 residues long. CDR1 and CDR2 (germline): SEHNR, FQNEAQ (reference sequence). The CDR3 region has the DNA TGTGCCAGCAGCTTAACTAGCGGGAGGAACCACGAGCAGTACTTC. Translating it yields CASSLTSGRNHEQYF. The full variable domain, in which reference TRBV7-9 and TRBJ2-7 provide the parts outside the CDR3, is DTGVSQNPRHKITKRGQNVTFRCDPISEHNRLYWYRQTLGQGPEFLTYFQNEAQLEKSRLLSDRFSAERPKGSFSTLEIQRTEQGDSAMYLCASSLTSGRNHEQYFGPGTRLTVT.

This clonotype was counted at least ten times. This chain uses TRBV6-1 with TRBJ1-4; 9 bases line up with TRBD1. Germline values: CDR1 MNHNS, CDR2 SASEGT. There are 16 residues in the CDR3. Losses at the gene ends were 5 bases for V and 5 bases for J; bases not matched to a gene: 9. CDR3 in DNA: TGTGCCAGCAGTTATTGGACAGGGGCCGGGAATGAAAAACTGTTTTTT. Translating gives CASSYWTGAGNEKLFF.

This clonotype was picked up one time. The chain carries TRBV28 and TRBJ1-3; D is unresolved. Germline CDR1 is MDHEN and CDR2 is SYDVKM. This CDR3 is built from 10 residues. V was trimmed by 5 bases and J by 6 bases, leaving 2 bases between them. The CDR3 coding sequence is TGTGCCAGCAGTAAAAACACCATATATTTT. It encodes CASSKNTIYF.

This clonotype occurred many times. The chain has TRBV24-1 and TRBJ2-7; a possible D gene is TRBD2 (6 bases). The germline CDR1 and CDR2 sequences are KGHDR and SFDVKD. This CDR3 contains 14 residues. V lost 1 base and J 5 bases, leaving 11 bases between the germline ends. CDR3 nucleotide sequence: TGTGCCACCAGTGATTTTGGGGCGGGGAACGAGCAGTACTTC. This sequence encodes CATSDFGAGNEQYF.

This clonotype appeared many times. V usage is TRBV28 and J usage is TRBJ2-7; D is possibly TRBD1 (6 bases). V dropped 8 bases and J dropped 2 bases, with 10 bases sitting between them. Germline V gene lookup returns CDR1 MDHEN and CDR2 SYDVKM. The CDR3 has 12 amino acids. DNA for the CDR3: TGTGCCAGCCTCCGGGACACCTACGAGCAGTACTTC. Residues: CASLRDTYEQYF. Filled out from reference TRBV28 and TRBJ2-7, the complete variable domain reads DVKVTQSSRYLVKRTGEKVFLECVQDMDHENMFWYRQDPGLGLRLIYFSYDVKMKEKGDIPEGYSVSREKKERFSLILESASTNQTSMYLCASLRDTYEQYFGPGTRLTVT.

There are a few counts of this clonotype. The chain has TRBV3-1 and TRBJ2-2; 13 positions match TRBD2. V shed 4 bases, J shed 5 bases, and the junction held 7 bases outside the gene matches. The CDR3 has 17 residues. The germline V gene has CDR1 LGHDT and CDR2 YNNKEL (reference sequence). In DNA form, the CDR3 reads TGTGCCAGCAGCCGGTTACTAGCGGGAGGGGAGACCGGGGAGCTGTTTTTT. Residues: CASSRLLAGGETGELFF.

The V and J genes are TRBV7-9 and TRBJ2-7; D gene unclear. V was cut by 1 base and J by 0 bases, with 10 bases left in between. The CDR3 loop spans 15 amino acids. Germline CDR1 is SEHNR and CDR2 is FQNEAQ (reference sequence). The CDR3 DNA reads as TGTGCCAGCAGCTTAGATCTGTTTATCTCCTACGAGCAGTACTTC. It encodes CASSLDLFISYEQYF. The whole variable domain, filled in from reference TRBV7-9 and TRBJ2-7, reads DTGVSQNPRHKITKRGQNVTFRCDPISEHNRLYWYRQTLGQGPEFLTYFQNEAQLEKSRLLSDRFSAERPKGSFSTLEIQRTEQGDSAMYLCASSLDLFISYEQYFGPGTRLTVT.

The V call is TRBV19, the J call TRBJ2-2; D could derive from TRBD1 or TRBD2 (5 bases each). Deletions cut 3 bases from V and 9 bases from J, with 26 bases between. The length of the CDR3 is 18 residues. Germline V gene data show CDR1 as LNHDA and CDR2 as SQIVND (reference sequence). The CDR3 spells CASSILPRGRVGSWELFF. Written as DNA, the CDR3 is TGTGCCAGTAGTATCCTTCCTCGGGGCAGGGTGGGATCCTGGGAGCTGTTTTTT.